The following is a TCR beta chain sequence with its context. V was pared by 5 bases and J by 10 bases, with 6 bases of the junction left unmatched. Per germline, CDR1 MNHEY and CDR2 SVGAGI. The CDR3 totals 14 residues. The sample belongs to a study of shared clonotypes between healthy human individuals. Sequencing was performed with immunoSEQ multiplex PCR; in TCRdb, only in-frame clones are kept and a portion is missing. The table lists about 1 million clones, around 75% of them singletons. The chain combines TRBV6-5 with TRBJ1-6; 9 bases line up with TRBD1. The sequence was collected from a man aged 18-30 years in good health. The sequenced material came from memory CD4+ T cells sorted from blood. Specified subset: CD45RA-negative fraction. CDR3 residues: CASSRTGVESPLHF. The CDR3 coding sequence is TGTGCCAGCAGTCGGACAGGGGTTGAGTCACCCCTCCACTTT.